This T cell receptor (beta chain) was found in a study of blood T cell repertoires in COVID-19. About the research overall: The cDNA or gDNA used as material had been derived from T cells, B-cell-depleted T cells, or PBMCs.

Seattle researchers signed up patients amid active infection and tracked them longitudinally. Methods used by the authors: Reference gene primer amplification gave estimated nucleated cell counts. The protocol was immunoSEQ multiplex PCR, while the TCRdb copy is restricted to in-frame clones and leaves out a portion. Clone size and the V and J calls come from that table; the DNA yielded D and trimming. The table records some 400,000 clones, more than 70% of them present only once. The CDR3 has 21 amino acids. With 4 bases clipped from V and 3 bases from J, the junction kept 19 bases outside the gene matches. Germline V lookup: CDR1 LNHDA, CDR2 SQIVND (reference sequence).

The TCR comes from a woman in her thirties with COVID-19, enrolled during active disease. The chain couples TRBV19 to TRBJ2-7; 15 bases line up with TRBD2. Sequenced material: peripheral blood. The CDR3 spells CASSTGLAGGPAEIHRYEQYF. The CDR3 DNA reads TGTGCCAGTAGTACGGGACTAGCGGGAGGTCCTGCGGAAATTCATCGCTACGAGCAGTACTTC.